This T cell receptor (beta chain) originates from a study of OX40 agonist ivuxolimab in advanced cancers. Study as a whole: Patients received the agonistic anti-OX40 (CD134) antibody ivuxolimab. Those enrolled were 82.7% male, with a mean age of around 58 years and ages from about 20 to 85. Study results and caveats: Specificity for antigen went undetermined in the expanded peripheral T cells. CD4+ and CD8+ blood T cells expanded clonally by week 6 at 0.1 to 3.0 mg/kg.

Assay used: immunoSEQ multiplex PCR; TCRdb lists only in-frame clones, some missing. The sample lists some 150,000 clones; about 93% were seen once. Points on this clone: Its antigen is unknown.

V shed 1 base and J shed 3 bases, with 12 bases lying between them. Germline V CDR1 and CDR2: SGHTA, FQGNSA. The CDR3 has 15 amino acids. V usage is TRBV7-2 and J usage is TRBJ1-2, with D perhaps TRBD1 (5 bases). This material consisted of CD4+ or CD8+ T cells sorted from blood, taken in a trial of the OX40 agonist ivuxolimab. This TCR came from an adult with an advanced solid tumor such as melanoma, head and neck, liver or kidney cancer. The CDR3 spells CASSLGVRVDYGYTF. Written as DNA, the CDR3 is TGTGCCAGCAGCTTAGGGGTCAGGGTCGACTATGGCTACACCTTC.